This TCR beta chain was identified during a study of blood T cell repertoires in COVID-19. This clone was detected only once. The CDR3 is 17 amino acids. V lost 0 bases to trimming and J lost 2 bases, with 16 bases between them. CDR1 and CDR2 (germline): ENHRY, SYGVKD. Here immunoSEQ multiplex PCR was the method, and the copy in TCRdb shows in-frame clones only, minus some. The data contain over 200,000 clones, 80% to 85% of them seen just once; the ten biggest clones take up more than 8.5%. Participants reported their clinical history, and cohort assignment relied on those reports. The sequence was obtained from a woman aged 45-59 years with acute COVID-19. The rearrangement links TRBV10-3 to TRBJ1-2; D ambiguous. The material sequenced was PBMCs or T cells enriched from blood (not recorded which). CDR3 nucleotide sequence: TGTGCCATCAGTGAGTCGGAAGTAAGTACCGGGAACTATGGCTACACCTTC. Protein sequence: CAISESEVSTGNYGYTF.